Each of the 23 T cell receptor beta chains below was sequenced from the same sample in a study of cytomegalovirus exposure and HLA in healthy donors. PCR primers comprised 60 Vbeta and 13 Jbeta primers. TCRdb keeps only in-frame clones here, not all; method: immunoSEQ multiplex PCR. This table holds about 240,000 clones, about 80% found once. Sequenced material: PBMCs. The receptors stem from a woman aged 60-70 years in good health and CMV-seropositive.

The rearrangement joins TRBV2 to TRBJ1-3, with 9 nucleotides matching TRBD1. Germline values: CDR1 SNHLY, CDR2 FYNNEI. The CDR3 runs 16 residues. The V and J ends lost 10 bases and 2 bases, in that order; junction bases with no gene match: 12. The CDR3, as DNA: TGTGCCACCAAGCCGGGACAGGGAAGACCTGGAAACACCATATATTTT. This sequence encodes CATKPGQGRPGNTIYF. Combining the CDR3 with reference TRBV2 and TRBJ1-3 gives the whole variable domain EPEVTQTPSHQVTQMGQEVILRCVPISNHLYFYWYRQILGQKVEFLVSFYNNEISEKSEIFDDQFSVERPDGSNFTLKIRSTKLEDSAMYFCATKPGQGRPGNTIYFGEGSWLTVV.

The chain recombines TRBV2 with TRBJ2-3, with 7 bases identical to TRBD2. The CDR3 sequence is 12 residues long. Per the germline V gene, CDR1 is SNHLY and CDR2 is FYNNEI. Trimming at V came to 8 bases and at J to 5 bases, leaving 4 bases not matched to a gene. This CDR3 reads CASGGSGDTQYF. The CDR3 bases are TGTGCCAGCGGCGGGAGTGGAGATACGCAGTATTTT.

The chain has TRBV7-9 and TRBJ2-1; 12 bases match TRBD2. V lost 2 bases, J lost 10 bases, and 3 bases stayed unmatched. The germline V gene encodes CDR1 SEHNR and CDR2 FQNEAQ (reference sequence). This CDR3 region has 14 residues. For the CDR3, the DNA is TGTGCCAGCAGCTTACCTACTAGCGGGGGGGAGCAGTTCTTC. Amino acid sequence: CASSLPTSGGEQFF. Full variable domain (remainder filled in from reference TRBV7-9 and TRBJ2-1): DTGVSQNPRHKITKRGQNVTFRCDPISEHNRLYWYRQTLGQGPEFLTYFQNEAQLEKSRLLSDRFSAERPKGSFSTLEIQRTEQGDSAMYLCASSLPTSGGEQFFGPGTRLTVL.

CDR3 protein: CASSPGGLADSSYNEQFF. The CDR3 region has the DNA TGCGCCAGCAGCCCCGGGGGGCTAGCGGACAGCTCCTACAATGAGCAGTTCTTC. This chain joins TRBV5-1 and TRBJ2-1; D perhaps matches TRBD2 (7 bases). Trimming stripped 4 bases from V and 0 bases from J, with 20 bases between. This CDR3 comprises 18 residues. Germline CDR1 reads SGHRS; CDR2 reads YFSETQ.

This clone was detected a few times. The chain is built from TRBV5-4 and TRBJ2-3; TRBD2 aligns across 11 bases. This CDR3 is built from 16 residues. The ends lost 3 bases at V and 4 bases at J; junction bases unmatched: 7. Looked up from germline, CDR1 is SGHNT and CDR2 is YYREEE (reference sequence). The CDR3, as DNA: TGTGCCAGCAGCTCGACTCTAGCGGGAGGACCAGATACGCAGTATTTT. This codes for CASSSTLAGGPDTQYF.

This clone was seen a handful of times. The chain employs TRBV5-1 and TRBJ2-7; the D gene is possibly TRBD2 (6 bases). This CDR3 contains 13 residues. The germline V gene has CDR1 SGHRS and CDR2 YFSETQ. The ends were cut back, 4 bases at V and 6 bases at J, with 14 bases in the middle. The CDR3 sequence: CASSLGTSSEQYF. The DNA for the CDR3 is TGCGCCAGCAGCCTAGGCACTAGCTCCGAGCAGTACTTC.

The chain has TRBV29-1 and TRBJ2-3; 12 bases are a match to TRBD2. CDR1 SQVTM and CDR2 ANQGSEA come from the germline V gene. This CDR3 spans 15 amino acids. V lost 6 bases and J lost 10; bases outside the gene matches: 14. The CDR3 nucleotides read TGCAGCGTCCACCTAGCGGGAGGGCGTGGGGGGGCGCAGTATTTT. It is translated as CSVHLAGGRGGAQYF.

The rearrangement joins TRBV4-2 to TRBJ2-1; 11 bases fit TRBD2. The V gene's germline CDR1 is LGHNA and CDR2 YNFKEQ. After removal of 4 bases from V and 6 bases from J, the junction contained 5 bases not matched to a gene. The CDR3 covers 15 residues. The CDR3 nucleotides read TGTGCCAGCAGCCCACTAGCGGGAGTCTTCAATGAGCAGTTCTTC. Translation: CASSPLAGVFNEQFF.

Only a few counts were recorded for this clone. This rearrangement joins TRBV19 to TRBJ2-2; possibly TRBD1 for D (6 bases). The V gene lost 4 bases and the J gene lost 3 bases, with 9 bases spanning the gap. Germline CDR1 and CDR2: LNHDA and SQIVND (reference sequence). The CDR3 extends over 14 amino acids. Written as DNA, the CDR3 is TGTGCCAGTAGTACGAGACAGGACACCGGGGAGCTGTTTTTT. This gives the protein CASSTRQDTGELFF.

The chain recombines TRBV5-1 with TRBJ1-1; maybe TRBD1 (6 bases). This CDR3 comprises 16 residues. The V end was cut by 2 bases, the J end by 2 bases, with 16 bases between. Germline CDR1 is SGHRS and CDR2 is YFSETQ. The CDR3 loop reads CASSLWRTGSNTEAFF. The CDR3 coding sequence is TGCGCCAGCAGCTTATGGAGAACAGGGTCTAACACTGAAGCTTTCTTT. Supplemented by reference TRBV5-1 and TRBJ1-1, the full variable domain reads KAGVTQTPRYLIKTRGQQVTLSCSPISGHRSVSWYQQTPGQGLQFLFEYFSETQRNKGNFPGRFSGRQFSNSRSEMNVSTLELGDSALYLCASSLWRTGSNTEAFFGQGTRLTVV.

The rearrangement joins TRBV18 to TRBJ1-2, with D possibly being TRBD1 (6 bases). Trimming took off 3 bases at V and 3 bases at J, with 8 bases between the two ends. From germline, CDR1 is KGHSH and CDR2 LQKENI. The CDR3 is 13 amino acids. CDR3 in amino acids: CASSPGQYYGYTF. The CDR3 DNA reads TGTGCCAGCTCACCCGGACAGTACTATGGCTACACCTTC.

CDR3 sequence reads: CASRPGTGRNTIYF. The CDR3 bases are TGTGCCAGCAGACCCGGGACAGGACGAAACACCATATATTTT. The chain links TRBV5-6 to TRBJ1-3; 8 nucleotides line up with TRBD1. The germline CDR1 and CDR2 sequences are SGHDT and YYEEEE. The trim removed 5 bases at V and 5 bases at J, leaving 6 bases unmatched. There are 14 residues in the CDR3.

This clone was recorded only once. A junction end diverges from the germline sequence, so it may reflect a read error. V and J are TRBV7-9 and TRBJ2-1; TRBD2 matches at 10 bases. This CDR3 contains 16 residues. The germline V gene encodes CDR1 SEHNR and CDR2 FQNEAQ (reference sequence). CDR3 residues: CSSSLDLAGAYNEQFF. The CDR3 DNA sequence: TGTTCCAGCAGCTTAGACCTAGCGGGAGCCTACAATGAGCAGTTCTTC.

V is TRBV14 and J is TRBJ2-5, with a weak D call TRBD1 (6 bases). There are 15 residues in the CDR3. Germline V lookup: CDR1 SGHDN, CDR2 FVKESK. The V end was cut by 5 bases, the J end by 4 bases, with 17 bases between. CDR3 coding DNA: TGTGCCAGCAGCGCTACTCAGGGGCGCGGAGAGACCCAGTACTTC. It codes for CASSATQGRGETQYF.

The chain combines TRBV5-1 with TRBJ2-7, with 10 bases that match TRBD2. Germline V gene data show CDR1 as SGHRS and CDR2 as YFSETQ. The V and J ends lost 4 bases and 6 bases, in that order; junction bases with no gene match: 13. The CDR3 contains 16 residues. CDR3 amino acids: CASSQLASGRVVEQYF. The CDR3 DNA sequence: TGCGCCAGCAGCCAGCTGGCTAGCGGGAGAGTGGTCGAGCAGTACTTC.

The rearrangement links TRBV19 to TRBJ1-1; no definite D call. This CDR3 comprises 13 residues. Trimming pared 8 bases from V and 6 bases from J, leaving 16 bases between. Looked up from germline, CDR1 is LNHDA and CDR2 is SQIVND (reference sequence). CDR3 sequence: CASSVYQEAEAFF. The CDR3 bases are TGTGCCAGTTCAGTATATCAGGAGGCTGAAGCTTTCTTT.

The chain joins TRBV9 to TRBJ2-2, with 9 bases fitting TRBD1. CDR1 is SGDLS and CDR2 is YYNGEE in the germline V gene. V was pared by 3 bases and J by 4 bases, with 10 bases of the junction left unmatched. CDR3 length equals 17 residues. CDR3 DNA sequence: TGTGCCAGCAGCGCAGACGGGACAGGGATTTTCACCGGGGAGCTGTTTTTT. It is translated as CASSADGTGIFTGELFF.

This clone was observed a few times. The CDR3 region is CASSWAVTRASEQYF. CDR3 coding DNA: TGTGCCAGCAGTTGGGCCGTGACTAGAGCTTCTGAGCAGTACTTC. The rearrangement joins TRBV27 to TRBJ2-7, with D perhaps TRBD2 (6 bases). V lost 4 bases, J lost 7 bases, and 20 bases lay in between. The germline V gene encodes CDR1 MNHEY and CDR2 SMNVEV (reference sequence). The CDR3 length is 15 residues.

The J gene is TRBJ2-3, the V gene TRBV18, with TRBD1 matching 7 bases. Germline values: CDR1 KGHSH, CDR2 LQKENI. This CDR3 region has 17 residues. V lost 6 bases to trimming and J lost 0 bases; unmatched junction nucleotides: 12. The CDR3 DNA follows: TGTGCCAGCTCTCCTTGGACAGGCCTCCAGAGCACAGATACGCAGTATTTT. Protein sequence: CASSPWTGLQSTDTQYF.

The gene calls are TRBV2 and TRBJ1-1; 7 nucleotides align to TRBD1. This CDR3 is 15 amino acids long. Germline CDR1 reads SNHLY; CDR2 reads FYNNEI. V was pared by 6 bases and J by 5 bases, with 12 bases of the junction left unmatched. This CDR3 reads CASRSRQGGATEAFF. DNA of the CDR3: TGTGCCAGCAGATCCCGACAGGGTGGGGCTACTGAAGCTTTCTTT.

This clone showed up just once. This rearrangement joins TRBV19 to TRBJ1-5, with D possibly being TRBD1 (6 bases). Germline CDR1 is LNHDA and CDR2 is SQIVND (reference sequence). V was shortened by 4 bases and J by 5 bases, with 9 bases between the two germline ends. CDR3 length equals 13 residues. CDR3 residues: CASSTQGDQPQHF. In nucleotides, the CDR3 is TGTGCCAGTAGTACACAGGGAGATCAGCCCCAGCATTTT. Combining the CDR3 with reference TRBV19 and TRBJ1-5 gives the whole variable domain DGGITQSPKYLFRKEGQNVTLSCEQNLNHDAMYWYRQDPGQGLRLIYYSQIVNDFQKGDIAEGYSVSREKKESFPLTVTSAQKNPTAFYLCASSTQGDQPQHFGDGTRLSIL.

In this sample, this clone turned up once. The V call is TRBV6-6, the J call TRBJ1-2; possible D gene TRBD1, 5 bases. Germline V lookup: CDR1 MNHNY, CDR2 SVGAGI (reference sequence). There are 14 residues in the CDR3. The V gene lost 8 bases and the J gene lost 0 bases, with 13 bases spanning the gap. This chain's CDR3 is CASSGGDANYGYTF. The CDR3 bases are TGTGCCAGCTCCGGGGGGGACGCTAACTATGGCTACACCTTC.

The V and J genes are TRBV2 and TRBJ2-2, with TRBD2 matching over 8 bases. The V gene end was trimmed by 6 bases and the J gene end by 6 bases; junction bases not matched to a gene: 9. CDR3 length equals 15 residues. Germline CDR1 reads SNHLY; CDR2 reads FYNNEI. Here the CDR3 DNA reads TGTGCCAGCAGAGACGGGAGGGCCGTCTCCGGGGAGCTGTTTTTT. Translation: CASRDGRAVSGELFF.